A single sample is the source of the 2 T cell receptor beta chains below, sequenced in a study of blood T cells in healthy people across ages. Then a second PCR, running about 7 to 11 cycles, was carried out with a sample-barcoded 5' primer and a J-beta primer mix. TCRdb independently ran MiXCR on the 5' RACE reads; one entry per CDR3 protein. The table records 600,000 to 800,000 distinct CDR3 sequences, roughly half of them present only once. The sequenced material came from blood. Source of these receptors: a woman over 75 in good health.

This chain links TRBV6-4 with TRBJ2-6, with 10 bases fitting TRBD1. Germline V gives CDR1 MRHNA, CDR2 SNTAGT. The CDR3 has 15 residues. The V segment lost 8 bases and the J segment 0 bases; nucleotides outside the gene matches: 1. The CDR3 loop is CASGTGVSGANVLTF. The CDR3 DNA is TGTGCCAGCGGGACAGGGGTCTCTGGGGCCAACGTCCTGACTTTC.

The rearrangement joins TRBV15 to TRBJ1-4, with D uncertain. The CDR3 loop spans 15 amino acids. In germline, CDR1 is LNHNV, CDR2 YYDKDF (reference sequence). Trimming pared 1 base from V and 4 bases from J, leaving 10 bases between. In DNA form, the CDR3 reads TGTGCCACCAGCAGAGGCAACAGTGTTAATGAAAAACTGTTTTTT. Encoded protein: CATSRGNSVNEKLFF.